The subject of this entry is one T cell receptor (beta chain). Trimming took 4 bases from V and 4 from J, leaving 7 bases between them. Germline values: CDR1 SGHDN, CDR2 FVKESK. The CDR3 contains 12 residues. The data originate from a study of control samples from healthy donors and cancer patients. The repertoire was sequenced with immunoSEQ multiplex PCR; TCRdb's copy has only in-frame clones and lacks some. Of 90,000 to 130,000 clones in the sample, over 75% were seen once. The sample comprised PBMCs. This chain connects TRBV14 to TRBJ1-1, with a weak D call TRBD1 (5 bases). The receptor was derived from a woman aged 55-75 years with lung cancer. The CDR3, as DNA: TGTGCCAGCAGCCGGGGGTCCACTGAAGCTTTCTTT. Its translation is CASSRGSTEAFF.